This T cell receptor (beta chain) was documented in a study of shared clonotypes between healthy human individuals (dated by TCRdb to the early 2020s). For context, the study as a whole: A couple of women and a few men aged 18 to 49 years were included in the cohort. For each donor, CD4 naive and CD4 memory were each run on three plates, CD8 naive on two plates, and CD8 memory on one plate. The study deeply sequenced blood TCR repertoires of 5 or 6 healthy adults to estimate repertoire size and the extent of clonotype sharing between individuals. Libraries were prepared and TCR repertoires were sequenced by different laboratories using diverse techniques, in order to increase sequencing depth and limit assay-specific biases. Each donor's leukapheresis produced roughly between roughly 0.9 and 9 billion PBMCs. What the authors observed across the whole study: Higher generation probabilities were observed for clonotypes shared by all four sorted-subset donors than for non-shared clonotypes. Only blood was sampled, and tissue TCR repertoires likely differ from those in blood. The small number of donors limited the genetic and exposure-history diversity represented. Larger estimated clonotype richness was generally found for naive subsets than for memory subsets. Pairwise subsampling indicated that sequencing depth was expected to affect the degree of clonotype sharing among donors. Even with the large sequencing depth, rarefaction of the sorted-subset datasets indicated that sequencing was incomplete. When several donors were compared, the shared fraction of clonotypes was approximately 5% for naive CD4, approximately 3.3% for naive CD8, about 2.4% for memory CD4, and 0.4% for memory CD8.

V is shortened by 6 bases, J by 7 bases, and the region joining them spans 19 bases. The germline V gene gives CDR1 as SQVTM and CDR2 as ANQGSEA. The CDR3 runs 13 residues from the cysteine to the phenylalanine. Just the 39-base CDR3 DNA is kept, in frame starting at base 1. A note on this clone: It has no known antigen specificity. Within one base of it there is no much larger clone, and no base qualities were kept.

Donors were healthy HIV-negative adults with no recently reported acute infections or vaccinations. Every donor was a Caucasian adult living in Nashville, Tennessee, USA. CD4+ T cells were enriched by magnetic negative selection; naive cells were then positively selected on CD45RA, and the negative fraction formed the memory subset. After blood collection by leukapheresis, PBMCs were isolated using Ficoll-Histopaque density gradient centrifugation and then cryopreserved in the vapor phase of liquid nitrogen. Analytical flow cytometry was used to check the purity and quantity of every magnetically sorted T cell population. From each sorted fraction, genomic DNA was isolated and quantified by UV absorbance on a Nanodrop 2000c. Using the deep immunoSEQ assay, TCR CDR3 regions were amplified from genomic DNA by multiplex PCR. Genomic DNA extracted from each cell subset was distributed evenly over all wells of several immunoSEQ 96-well plates, and each plate served as one replicate. For sorted subsets, about 0.2 ug genomic DNA, equal to about 30,000 T cell genomes, was loaded into each replicate PCR. Purified libraries were measured with a Qubit 3.0 fluorometer, size-checked on a Bioanalyzer 2100, and measured again with the KAPA Library Quantification kit. Every immunoSEQ 96-well plate was sequenced on a separate single-read 150-cycle Illumina NextSeq 550 flow cell. As for the original processing: The immunoSEQ output contained only junctional sequences without quality scores, so filtering could not match that applied to full-length reads. Sequences were annotated with PyIR, a Python wrapper for IgBLAST v1.9, and V/J genes and CDR3 were assigned using IMGT germline references. Any read was removed if the V/J assignment was weak (E-value above 1e-6), the CDR3 was missing, or the read contained stop codons, out-of-frame junctions, or ambiguous translated residues. V3J clonotypes were defined by identical inferred V gene, J gene, and CDR3 amino acid sequence. Percentage overlap between repertoires was calculated by dividing the number of shared unique clonotypes by the size of the smaller repertoire. Three approaches were used to assess repertoire richness: RTK rarefaction, the Chao1 estimator, and Recon v2.1 estimates of unobserved clonotypes. For all TCRbeta clonotypes obtained by the gDNA method from several donors, generation probabilities were computed with OLGA. Held by TCRdb, this immuneACCESS table contains in-frame sequences only and omits some clones. Under half of the omission traces to an unresolved V gene where checked; the cause of the rest is unknown. V and J calls and clone size are given by that table; D and trimming were obtained from the DNA. This sample gives approximately 2.3 million clones in total; approximately 93% of them show up just once. The ten most abundant clones make up about 0.39% of the sample.

The sample consisted of naive CD4+ T cells from PBMCs. The label giving this sample's cell subset or site can be read as: CD45RA+ positively selected. In this chain, TRBV29-1 is recombined with TRBJ2-7, and perhaps TRBD1 as D gene, on 5 matching bases. The source of this sequence is a young man in good health. Some clones in this sample may be carry-over from other donors' samples. The CDR3 in this case is CSVARTSPLEQYF. DNA sequence: TGCAGCGTGGCCCGGACAAGCCCTCTTGAGCAGTACTTC.